This TCR beta chain came from a study of blood T cell repertoires in COVID-19. The overall study: T cells, B-cell-depleted T cells, or PBMCs provided the cDNA or gDNA that served as material.

Assay: immunoSEQ multiplex PCR; the TCRdb copy retains only in-frame clones and omits some. The sample includes about 260,000 clones, roughly nine tenths of them seen just once. Germline lookup yields CDR1 SGHKS and CDR2 YYEKEE (reference sequence). V lost 0 bases to trimming and J lost 5 bases, with 8 bases between them. The CDR3 runs to 13 residues. The chain uses TRBV5-5 and TRBJ1-2; perhaps TRBD1 as D (6 bases). What was sequenced was PBMCs or T cells enriched from blood (not recorded which). The origin of this receptor is a woman between 18 and 29 years old who had recovered from COVID-19. The CDR3 region has the DNA TGTGCCAGCAGCTTGGCAGGGGATTATGGCTACACCTTC. It translates to CASSLAGDYGYTF.